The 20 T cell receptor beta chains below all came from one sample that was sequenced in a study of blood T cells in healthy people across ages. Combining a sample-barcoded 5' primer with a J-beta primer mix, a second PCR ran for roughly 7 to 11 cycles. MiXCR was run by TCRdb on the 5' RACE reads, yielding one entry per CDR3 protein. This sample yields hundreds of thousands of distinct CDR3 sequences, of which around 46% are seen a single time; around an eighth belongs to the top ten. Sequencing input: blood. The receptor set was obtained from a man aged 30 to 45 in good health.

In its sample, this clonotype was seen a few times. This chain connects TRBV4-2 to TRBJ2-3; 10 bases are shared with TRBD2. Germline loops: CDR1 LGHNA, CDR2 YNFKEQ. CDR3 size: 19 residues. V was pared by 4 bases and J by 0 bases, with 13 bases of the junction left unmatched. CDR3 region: CASSRTRSGGGSSTDTQYF. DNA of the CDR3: TGTGCCAGCAGCCGAACAAGAAGCGGGGGGGGCTCTAGCACAGATACGCAGTATTTT.

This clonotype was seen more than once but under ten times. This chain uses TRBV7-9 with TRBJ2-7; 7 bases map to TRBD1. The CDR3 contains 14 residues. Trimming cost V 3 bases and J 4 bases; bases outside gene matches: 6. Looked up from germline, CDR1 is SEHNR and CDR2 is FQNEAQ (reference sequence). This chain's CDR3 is CASSLGQQGYEQYF. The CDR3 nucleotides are TGTGCCAGCAGCTTGGGACAGCAAGGTTACGAGCAGTACTTC.

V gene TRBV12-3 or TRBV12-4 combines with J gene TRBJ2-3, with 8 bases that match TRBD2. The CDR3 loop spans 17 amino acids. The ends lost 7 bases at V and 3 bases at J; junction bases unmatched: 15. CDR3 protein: CASIRGRGLGVTDTQYF. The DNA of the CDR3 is TGTGCCAGCATTAGGGGCCGGGGACTAGGCGTGACAGATACGCAGTATTTT.

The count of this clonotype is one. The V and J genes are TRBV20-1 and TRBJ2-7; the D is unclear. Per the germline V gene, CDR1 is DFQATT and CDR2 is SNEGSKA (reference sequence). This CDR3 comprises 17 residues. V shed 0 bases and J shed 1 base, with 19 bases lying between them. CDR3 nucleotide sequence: TGCAGTGCTAGAGATCTTGGTGGCGCGACAAGATCCTACGAGCAGTACTTC. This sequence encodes CSARDLGGATRSYEQYF.

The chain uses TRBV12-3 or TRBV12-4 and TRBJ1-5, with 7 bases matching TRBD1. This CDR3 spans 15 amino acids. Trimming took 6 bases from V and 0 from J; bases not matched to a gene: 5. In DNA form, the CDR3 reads TGTGCCAGCAGCTCGACAGGGTATAGCAATCAGCCCCAGCATTTT. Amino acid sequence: CASSSTGYSNQPQHF.

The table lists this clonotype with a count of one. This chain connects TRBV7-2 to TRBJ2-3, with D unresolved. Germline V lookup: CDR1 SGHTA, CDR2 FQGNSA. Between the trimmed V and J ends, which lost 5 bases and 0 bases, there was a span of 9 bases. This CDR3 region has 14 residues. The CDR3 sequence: CASSPSTSTDTQYF. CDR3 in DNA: TGTGCCAGCAGCCCGTCGACTAGCACAGATACGCAGTATTTT.

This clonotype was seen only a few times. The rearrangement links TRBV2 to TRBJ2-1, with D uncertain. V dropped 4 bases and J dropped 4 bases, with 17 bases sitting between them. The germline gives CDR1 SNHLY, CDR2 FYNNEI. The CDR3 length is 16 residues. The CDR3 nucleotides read TGTGCCAGCAGTGCATACGCTGGGCAGGTTTACAATGAGCAGTTCTTC. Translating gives CASSAYAGQVYNEQFF.

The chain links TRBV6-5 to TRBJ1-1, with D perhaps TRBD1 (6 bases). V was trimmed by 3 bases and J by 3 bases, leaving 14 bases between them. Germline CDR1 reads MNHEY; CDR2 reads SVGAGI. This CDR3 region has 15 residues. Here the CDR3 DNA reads TGTGCCAGCAGTTATTCGAGAGGGGGGGACACTGAAGCTTTCTTT. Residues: CASSYSRGGDTEAFF.

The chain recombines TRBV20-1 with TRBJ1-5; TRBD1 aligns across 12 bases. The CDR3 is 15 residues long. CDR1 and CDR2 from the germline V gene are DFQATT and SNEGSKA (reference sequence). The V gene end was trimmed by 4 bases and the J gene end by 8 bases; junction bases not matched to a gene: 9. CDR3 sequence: CSATTTGTGGKPQHF. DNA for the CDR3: TGCAGTGCTACAACAACCGGGACAGGGGGCAAGCCCCAGCATTTT.

In nucleotides, the CDR3 is TGTGCCTGGACCCTCGGGGGACGGAGGACAGCTTTCTTT. This encodes CAWTLGGRRTAFF. The V gene is TRBV30, the J gene TRBJ1-1; tentative D call: TRBD1 (5 bases). CDR1 and CDR2 (germline): GTSNPN, SVGIG (reference sequence). Trimming removed 4 bases at V and 10 bases at J, with 19 bases between. This CDR3 has 13 residues.

CDR3 DNA: TGCAGCGTTCTGCCCCACAGGGGGGAGACCCAGTACTTC. This codes for CSVLPHRGETQYF. This sequence joins TRBV29-1 and TRBJ2-5; 8 positions agree with TRBD1. The length of the CDR3 is 13 residues. CDR1 is SQVTM, CDR2 ANQGSEA, per germline. With V trimmed by 5 bases and J by 5 bases, 7 bases remained unmatched.

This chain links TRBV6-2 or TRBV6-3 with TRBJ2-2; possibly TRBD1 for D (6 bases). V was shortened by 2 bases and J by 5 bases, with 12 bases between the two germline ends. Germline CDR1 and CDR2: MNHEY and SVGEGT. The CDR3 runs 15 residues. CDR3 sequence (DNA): TGTGCCAGCAGTTACGAATCGACAGGAACCGGGGAGCTGTTTTTT. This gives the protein CASSYESTGTGELFF.

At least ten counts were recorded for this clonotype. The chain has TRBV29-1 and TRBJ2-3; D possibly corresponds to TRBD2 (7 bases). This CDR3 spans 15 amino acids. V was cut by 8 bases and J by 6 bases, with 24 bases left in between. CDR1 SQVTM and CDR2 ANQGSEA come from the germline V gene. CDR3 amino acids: CSTHGGGSGVDTQYF. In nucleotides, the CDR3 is TGCAGCACCCACGGCGGGGGCTCCGGCGTTGATACGCAGTATTTT.

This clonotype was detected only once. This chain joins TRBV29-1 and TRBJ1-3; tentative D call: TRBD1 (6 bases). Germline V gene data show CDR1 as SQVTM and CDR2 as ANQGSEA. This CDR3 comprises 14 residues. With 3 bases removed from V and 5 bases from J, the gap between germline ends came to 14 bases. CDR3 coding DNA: TGCAGCGTTGATGGATACAGGGATCGAAACACCATATATTTT. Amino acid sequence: CSVDGYRDRNTIYF.

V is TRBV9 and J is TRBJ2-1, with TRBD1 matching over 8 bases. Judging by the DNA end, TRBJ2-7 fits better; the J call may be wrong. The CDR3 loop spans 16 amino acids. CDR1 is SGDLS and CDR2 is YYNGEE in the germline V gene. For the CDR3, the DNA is TGTGCCAGCAGCGCCCCAGTTGGGACAGGATACAATGAGCAGTACTTC. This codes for CASSAPVGTGYNEQYF.

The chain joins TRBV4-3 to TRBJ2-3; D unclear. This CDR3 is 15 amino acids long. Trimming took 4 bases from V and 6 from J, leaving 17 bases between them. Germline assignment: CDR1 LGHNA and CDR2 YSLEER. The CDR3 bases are TGCGCCAGCAGCCCCTCCACCGGGTGGGCCGATACGCAGTATTTT. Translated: CASSPSTGWADTQYF.

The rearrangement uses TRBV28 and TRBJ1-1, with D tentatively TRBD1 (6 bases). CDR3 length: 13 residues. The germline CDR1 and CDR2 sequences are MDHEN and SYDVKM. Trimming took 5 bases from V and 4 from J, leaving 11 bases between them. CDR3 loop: CASSAGGLTEAFF. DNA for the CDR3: TGTGCCAGCAGTGCGGGGGGGCTCACTGAAGCTTTCTTT.

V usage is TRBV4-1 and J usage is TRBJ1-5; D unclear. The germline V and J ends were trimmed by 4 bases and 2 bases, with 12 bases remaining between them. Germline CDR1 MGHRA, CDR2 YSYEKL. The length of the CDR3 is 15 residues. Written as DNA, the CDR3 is TGCGCCAGCAGCCGGACGCAAGGAGGCAATCAGCCCCAGCATTTT. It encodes CASSRTQGGNQPQHF.

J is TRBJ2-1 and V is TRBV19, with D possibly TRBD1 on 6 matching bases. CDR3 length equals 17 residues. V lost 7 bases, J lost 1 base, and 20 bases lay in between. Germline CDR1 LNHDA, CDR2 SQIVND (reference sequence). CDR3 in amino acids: CASTGTTGLISYNEQFF. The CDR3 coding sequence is TGTGCCAGTACAGGAACAACAGGGCTAATATCCTACAATGAGCAGTTCTTC. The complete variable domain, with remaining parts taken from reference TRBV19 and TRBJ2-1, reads DGGITQSPKYLFRKEGQNVTLSCEQNLNHDAMYWYRQDPGQGLRLIYYSQIVNDFQKGDIAEGYSVSREKKESFPLTVTSAQKNPTAFYLCASTGTTGLISYNEQFFGPGTRLTVL.

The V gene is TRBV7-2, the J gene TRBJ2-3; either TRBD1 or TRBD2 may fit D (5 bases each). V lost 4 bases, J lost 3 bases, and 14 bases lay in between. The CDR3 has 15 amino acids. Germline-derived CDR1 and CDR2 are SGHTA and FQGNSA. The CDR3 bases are TGTGCCAGCAGCTCACGGGACGGAAGAACAGATACGCAGTATTTT. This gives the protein CASSSRDGRTDTQYF. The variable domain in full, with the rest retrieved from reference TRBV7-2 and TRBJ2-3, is GAGVSQSPSNKVTEKGKDVELRCDPISGHTALYWYRQSLGQGLEFLIYFQGNSAPDKSGLPSDRFSAERTGGSVSTLTIQRTQQEDSAVYLCASSSRDGRTDTQYFGPGTRLTVL.